Listed below are T cell receptor beta chains from one sample, sequenced in a study of PD-1 blockade in classical Hodgkin lymphoma. The assay was immunoSEQ multiplex PCR, and TCRdb's table has in-frame clones only and misses some. The table records about 63,000 clones, 88% of them present only once. The sequenced sample was peripheral blood mononuclear cells (PBMCs), obtained before the second cycle of nivolumab. All receptors derive from a human donor with classical Hodgkin lymphoma. Each CDR3 is given with its conserved first and last residue. A D gene is named only where the DNA matches it firmly. Size values are once, few and many counts, or a class for expanded clones, and some rows have none.

size,D,V,J,CDR3,DNA
NA,NA,TRBV9,TRBJ2-7,CASSQAAGATYEQYF,TGTGCCAGCAGCCAAGCGGCGGGCGCTACCTACGAGCAGTACTTC
NA,TRBD2,TRBV6-5,TRBJ2-1,CASSGGLAGGNEQFF,TGTGCCAGCAGCGGGGGACTAGCGGGGGGGAATGAGCAGTTCTTC
NA,NA,TRBV5-1,TRBJ1-1,CASSWGSGGVTEAFF,TGCGCCAGCAGCTGGGGATCCGGGGGTGTCACTGAAGCTTTCTTT
NA,NA,TRBV6-1,TRBJ1-3,CASSEGSVSGNTIYF,TGTGCCAGCAGTGAAGGGTCGGTCTCTGGAAACACCATATATTTT
NA,NA,TRBV2,TRBJ2-7,CASRSDSYSYEQYF,TGTGCCAGCCGCTCGGACAGCTACTCCTACGAGCAGTACTTC
NA,TRBD1,TRBV6-6,TRBJ2-7,CASTDPGQGAMEQYF,TGTGCCAGCACCGACCCGGGACAGGGGGCGATGGAGCAGTACTTC
NA,TRBD1,TRBV5-1,TRBJ1-2,CASSWDRGVYGYTF,TGCGCCAGCAGCTGGGACAGGGGTGTCTATGGCTACACCTTC
NA,NA,TRBV6-1,TRBJ1-1,CASSERFGGTEAFF,TGTGCCAGCAGTGAACGGTTTGGGGGAACTGAAGCTTTCTTT
NA,NA,TRBV5-1,TRBJ2-3,CASSLGNGLADTQYF,TGCGCCAGCAGCTTGGGAAATGGACTGGCAGATACGCAGTATTTT
few,TRBD1,TRBV6-1,TRBJ2-7,CASSGFQGAWEQYF,TGTGCCAGCAGTGGCTTTCAGGGGGCTTGGGAGCAGTACTTC